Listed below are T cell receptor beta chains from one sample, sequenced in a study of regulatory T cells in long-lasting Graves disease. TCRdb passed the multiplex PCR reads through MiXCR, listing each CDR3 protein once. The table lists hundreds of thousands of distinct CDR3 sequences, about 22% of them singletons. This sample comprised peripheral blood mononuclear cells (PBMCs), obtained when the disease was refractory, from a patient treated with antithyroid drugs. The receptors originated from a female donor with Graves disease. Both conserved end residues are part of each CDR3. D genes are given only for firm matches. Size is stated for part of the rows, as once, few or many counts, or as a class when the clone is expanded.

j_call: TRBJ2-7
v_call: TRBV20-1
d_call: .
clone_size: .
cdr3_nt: TGCAGTGCTAGAGATCGGGGGATCACCTACGAGCAGTACTTC
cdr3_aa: CSARDRGITYEQYF

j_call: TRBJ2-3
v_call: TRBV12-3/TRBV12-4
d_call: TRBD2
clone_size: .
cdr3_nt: TGTGCCAGCTGGACTAGCGGGGACACAGATACGCAGTATTTT
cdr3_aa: CASWTSGDTDTQYF

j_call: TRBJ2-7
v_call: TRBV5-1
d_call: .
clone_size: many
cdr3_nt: TGTGCCAGCAGTTTAAGGGACACCTACGAGCAGTACTTC
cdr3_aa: CASSLRDTYEQYF

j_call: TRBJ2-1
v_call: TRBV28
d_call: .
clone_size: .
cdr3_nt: TGTGCCAGCAGTTTGGAAGTCAGCTACAATGAGCAGTTCTTC
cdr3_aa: CASSLEVSYNEQFF

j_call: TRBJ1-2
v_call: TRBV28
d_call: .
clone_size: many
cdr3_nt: TGTGCCAGCAGAGGTAGGACAGTCAATAACTATGGCTACACCTTC
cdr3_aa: CASRGRTVNNYGYTF

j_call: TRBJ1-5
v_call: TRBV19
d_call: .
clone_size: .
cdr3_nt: TGTGCCAGTAATTCGGCTTTTCAGAATCAGCCCCGGCATTTT
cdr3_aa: CASNSAFQNQPRHF

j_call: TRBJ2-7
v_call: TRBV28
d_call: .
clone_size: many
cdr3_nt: TGTGCCAGCAGTCCGCAAGGGGATTGGGAGTACTTC
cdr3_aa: CASSPQGDWEYF

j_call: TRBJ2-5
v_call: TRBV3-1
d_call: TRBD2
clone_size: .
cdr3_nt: TGTGCCAGCAGCCAACAAGGTAGCGGGGCTCAAGAGACCCAGTACTTC
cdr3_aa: CASSQQGSGAQETQYF

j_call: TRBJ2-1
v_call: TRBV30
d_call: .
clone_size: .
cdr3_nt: TGTGCCTGGAGTCTCGTCAATGAGCAGTTCTTC
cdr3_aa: CAWSLVNEQFF

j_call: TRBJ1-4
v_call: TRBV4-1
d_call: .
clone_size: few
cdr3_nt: TGCGCCAGCAGCCCCGGTCGGGGGGATGAAAAACTGTTTTTT
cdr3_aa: CASSPGRGDEKLFF